The 20 T cell receptor beta chains given below trace back to one sample, sequenced in a study of T cell responses to AZD1222 COVID-19 vaccine. Assay used: immunoSEQ multiplex PCR; TCRdb lists only in-frame clones, some missing. The sample yields some 130,000 clones, over 75% seen once. The source material was peripheral blood, sampled on day 0 of AZD1222 vaccination. The receptors were gathered from an adult in good health.

The genes are TRBV19 and TRBJ1-2; the D is unclear. V lost 1 base and J lost 4, with 10 bases in between. CDR3 size: 14 residues. CDR1 and CDR2 from the germline V gene are LNHDA and SQIVND (reference sequence). The CDR3 region is CASSIVGIAYGYTF. For the CDR3, the DNA is TGTGCCAGTAGTATAGTCGGGATCGCCTATGGCTACACCTTC.

This chain's CDR3 is CASTHSDRAKNIQYF. The CDR3 region has the DNA TGTGCCAGCACTCACTCGGACAGAGCCAAAAACATTCAGTACTTC. The chain links TRBV3-1 (or the pseudogene TRBV3-2) to TRBJ2-4; TRBD1 is a possible D gene (6 bases). The germline V gene encodes CDR1 LGHDT and CDR2 YNNKEL (reference sequence). The CDR3 length is 15 residues. Trimming pared 7 bases from V and 0 bases from J, leaving 13 bases between.

This rearrangement joins TRBV9 to TRBJ1-1; D may be TRBD1 (6 bases). The CDR3 sequence is 18 residues long. V lost 0 bases to trimming and J lost 0 bases, with 18 bases between them. The germline V gene has CDR1 SGDLS and CDR2 YYNGEE. This chain's CDR3 is CASSVVGAVDRLNTEAFF. The CDR3 DNA sequence: TGTGCCAGCAGCGTAGTGGGGGCCGTTGACAGACTGAACACTGAAGCTTTCTTT.

The V gene is TRBV30, the J gene TRBJ2-2; D uncertain. This CDR3 has 11 amino acids. Germline V gives CDR1 GTSNPN, CDR2 SVGIG (reference sequence). V lost 7 bases to trimming and J lost 6 bases, with 9 bases between them. The chain's CDR3 is CASRVAGELFF. The CDR3 DNA follows: TGTGCCTCCCGGGTGGCCGGGGAGCTGTTTTTT.

The chain uses TRBV5-6 and TRBJ1-2; 9 bases line up with TRBD1. J was trimmed by 8 bases and V by 5 bases; bases with no gene match: 7. Germline loops: CDR1 SGHDT, CDR2 YYEEEE. The CDR3 has 13 amino acids. The CDR3 reads CASRGDREDGYTF. CDR3 in DNA: TGTGCCAGCAGAGGGGACAGGGAGGACGGCTACACCTTC.

The chain employs TRBV30 and TRBJ2-7; possibly TRBD1 or TRBD2 for D (6 bases each). Per the germline V gene, CDR1 is GTSNPN and CDR2 is SVGIG (reference sequence). V lost 0 bases and J lost 7, with 22 bases in between. The CDR3 consists of 16 residues. The CDR3 coding sequence is TGTGCCTGGAGTGTGGGGGAATCCAGGGGAGGATGGGAGCAGTACTTC. Translation gives CAWSVGESRGGWEQYF.

This chain connects TRBV23-1 to TRBJ2-2; 9 nucleotides align to TRBD2. TRBV23-1 is labeled an ORF, and its function is uncertain. The CDR3 covers 19 residues. With V trimmed by 4 bases and J by 4 bases, 16 bases remained unmatched. The CDR3 spells CASSLPVNSGSRATGELFF. CDR3 nucleotide sequence: TGCGCCAGCAGTCTTCCCGTGAATAGCGGGAGTCGGGCCACCGGGGAGCTGTTTTTT.

V and J are TRBV9 and TRBJ2-7; TRBD2 matches at 8 bases. Germline values: CDR1 SGDLS, CDR2 YYNGEE. Trimming took 0 bases from V and 1 from J; bases not matched to a gene: 6. CDR3 length: 16 amino acids. The CDR3 sequence: CASSVAGGPQSYEQYF. The CDR3, as DNA: TGTGCCAGCAGCGTAGCGGGAGGGCCACAATCCTACGAGCAGTACTTC.

The V gene is TRBV9, the J gene TRBJ2-5; D possibly corresponds to TRBD2 (6 bases). Germline CDR1 is SGDLS and CDR2 is YYNGEE. This CDR3 spans 14 amino acids. V lost 4 bases and J 3 bases, leaving 13 bases between the germline ends. In nucleotides, the CDR3 is TGTGCCAGCAGCCCTCGGACTAACGAAGAGACCCAGTACTTC. Its protein is CASSPRTNEETQYF.

The rearrangement uses TRBV2 and TRBJ2-3, with 7 bases fitting TRBD1. CDR3 length: 15 residues. Trimming at V came to 7 bases and at J to 6 bases, leaving 13 bases not matched to a gene. From germline, CDR1 is SNHLY and CDR2 FYNNEI. The CDR3 loop is CASIVGTALSDTQYF. The CDR3 nucleotides read TGTGCCAGCATAGTAGGGACAGCTCTTTCGGATACGCAGTATTTT.

This clone was counted a single time. The gene calls are TRBV2 and TRBJ2-5, with unresolved D. This CDR3 spans 12 amino acids. The germline V gene has CDR1 SNHLY and CDR2 FYNNEI. Trimming removed 6 bases from V and 2 bases from J, with 7 bases in between. CDR3 sequence: CASRLEQETQYF. CDR3 nucleotide sequence: TGTGCCAGCAGACTGGAACAAGAGACCCAGTACTTC.

The V gene is TRBV19, the J gene TRBJ1-2; D is undetermined. V shed 8 bases and J shed 2 bases, with 9 bases lying between them. The CDR3 sequence is 12 residues long. Germline V CDR1 and CDR2: LNHDA, SQIVND (reference sequence). The chain's CDR3 is CASRSGNYGYTF. The CDR3 DNA reads as TGTGCCAGTCGTTCGGGGAACTATGGCTACACCTTC. Looking up the rest from reference TRBV19 and TRBJ1-2 gives the full variable domain: DGGITQSPKYLFRKEGQNVTLSCEQNLNHDAMYWYRQDPGQGLRLIYYSQIVNDFQKGDIAEGYSVSREKKESFPLTVTSAQKNPTAFYLCASRSGNYGYTFGSGTRLTVV.

CDR3 sequence: CASSFGTGTAEAFF. The CDR3 nucleotides read TGTGCCAGCAGCTTCGGGACAGGGACAGCTGAAGCTTTCTTT. The J gene is TRBJ1-1, the V gene TRBV5-6, with 9 bases lining up with TRBD1. CDR1 is SGHDT, CDR2 YYEEEE, per germline. This CDR3 region has 14 residues. J was trimmed by 6 bases and V by 2 bases; bases with no gene match: 5.

A few counts support this clone. This chain connects TRBV5-6 to TRBJ2-7, with 14 bases that match TRBD2. Germline V gene data show CDR1 as SGHDT and CDR2 as YYEEEE. This CDR3 contains 15 residues. V was pared by 3 bases and J by 7 bases, with 6 bases of the junction left unmatched. The CDR3 DNA is TGTGCCAGCAGCTATGGGACTAGCGGGAGCAGAGAGCAGTACTTC. It codes for CASSYGTSGSREQYF.

V and J are TRBV3-1 (or the pseudogene TRBV3-2) and TRBJ1-6, with D hard to call. V lost 3 bases and J lost 5, with 8 bases in between. From germline, CDR1 is LGHDT and CDR2 YNNKEL (reference sequence). The CDR3 contains 14 residues. CDR3 in DNA: TGTGCCAGCAGCCAGAAGGCAGATAATTCACCCCTCCACTTT. As protein: CASSQKADNSPLHF.

The chain combines TRBV7-2 with TRBJ1-1, with D hard to call. Looked up from germline, CDR1 is SGHTA and CDR2 is FQGNSA. The V end lost 8 bases, the J end lost 0 bases, and 10 bases lay between the germline ends. This CDR3 has 13 residues. In DNA, the CDR3 is TGTGCCAGCGGCGAAAGATTGAACACTGAAGCTTTCTTT. It codes for CASGERLNTEAFF.

This rearrangement joins TRBV19 to TRBJ2-7; D is possibly TRBD1 (6 bases). This CDR3 has 17 amino acids. Germline-derived CDR1 and CDR2 are LNHDA and SQIVND (reference sequence). V dropped 4 bases and J dropped 0 bases, with 19 bases sitting between them. The CDR3, as DNA: TGTGCCAGTAGTACCCTGGCTTTAGGACAGTACTCCTACGAGCAGTACTTC. Translating gives CASSTLALGQYSYEQYF. The full variable domain, rest sourced from reference TRBV19 and TRBJ2-7, is DGGITQSPKYLFRKEGQNVTLSCEQNLNHDAMYWYRQDPGQGLRLIYYSQIVNDFQKGDIAEGYSVSREKKESFPLTVTSAQKNPTAFYLCASSTLALGQYSYEQYFGPGTRLTVT.

The V and J genes are TRBV6-5 and TRBJ1-2; D not resolved. This CDR3 has 14 residues. Germline lookup yields CDR1 MNHEY and CDR2 SVGAGI. V lost 3 bases and J 2 bases, leaving 10 bases between the germline ends. The CDR3 DNA reads TGTGCCAGCAGTTATTCGGCCGTCAACTATGGCTACACCTTC. Encoded protein: CASSYSAVNYGYTF.

DNA of the CDR3: TGTGCCAGCAGCCAAGATTGGGGTGGGGGGTCCTACGAGCAGTACTTC. Residues: CASSQDWGGGSYEQYF. The chain combines TRBV4-2 with TRBJ2-7, with D possibly matching TRBD2 (6 bases). Looked up from germline, CDR1 is LGHNA and CDR2 is YNFKEQ. The CDR3 is 16 residues long. The V end lost 0 bases, the J end lost 1 base, and 13 bases lay between the germline ends.

This rearrangement joins TRBV5-4 to TRBJ1-1; a possible D gene is TRBD1 (5 bases). The CDR3 totals 13 residues. Trimming stripped 0 bases from V and 4 bases from J, with 7 bases between. In germline, CDR1 is SGHNT, CDR2 YYREEE (reference sequence). CDR3 nucleotides: TGTGCCAGCAGCTTGGGGGGGGTCACTGAAGCTTTCTTT. Translation gives CASSLGGVTEAFF.